The entry below describes one TCR beta chain. The length of the CDR3 is 15 residues. After removal of 4 bases from V and 8 bases from J, the junction contained 8 bases not matched to a gene. The germline V gene encodes CDR1 SNHLY and CDR2 FYNNEI. The data were taken from a study of OX40 agonist ivuxolimab in advanced cancers. Assay used: immunoSEQ multiplex PCR; TCRdb lists only in-frame clones, some missing. The top ten clones hold around 5.8% of a sample with 95,000 to 100,000 clones, around 80% of them seen once. This specimen was CD4+ or CD8+ T cells sorted from blood, taken in a trial of the OX40 agonist ivuxolimab. This TCR was recovered from an adult with an advanced solid tumor such as melanoma, head and neck, liver or kidney cancer. The chain carries TRBV2 and TRBJ1-2; the match to TRBD1 covers 12 bases. The CDR3: CASSGGGQGARGYTF. In nucleotides, the CDR3 is TGTGCCAGCAGTGGAGGGGGACAGGGGGCTCGAGGCTACACCTTC.